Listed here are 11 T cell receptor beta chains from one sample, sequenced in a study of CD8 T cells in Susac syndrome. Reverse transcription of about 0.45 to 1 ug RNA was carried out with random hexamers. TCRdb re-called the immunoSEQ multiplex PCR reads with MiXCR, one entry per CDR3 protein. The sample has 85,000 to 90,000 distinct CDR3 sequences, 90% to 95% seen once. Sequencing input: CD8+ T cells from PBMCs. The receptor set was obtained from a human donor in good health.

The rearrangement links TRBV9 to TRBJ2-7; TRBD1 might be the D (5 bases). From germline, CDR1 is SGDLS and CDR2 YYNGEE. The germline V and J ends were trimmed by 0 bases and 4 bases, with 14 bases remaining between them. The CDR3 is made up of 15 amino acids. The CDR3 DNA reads TGTGCCAGCAGCGTAGGTCAGGGTGGGGCATACGAGCAGTACTTC. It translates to CASSVGQGGAYEQYF.

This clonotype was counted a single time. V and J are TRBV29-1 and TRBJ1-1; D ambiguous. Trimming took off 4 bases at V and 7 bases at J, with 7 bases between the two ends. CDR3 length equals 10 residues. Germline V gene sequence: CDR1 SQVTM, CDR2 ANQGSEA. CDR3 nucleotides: TGCAGCGTTGGCAGTTATGAAGCTTTCTTT. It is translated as CSVGSYEAFF.

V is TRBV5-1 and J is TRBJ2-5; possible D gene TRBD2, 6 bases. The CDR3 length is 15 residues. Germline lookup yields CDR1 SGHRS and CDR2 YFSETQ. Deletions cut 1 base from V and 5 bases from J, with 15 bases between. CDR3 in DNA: TGCGCCAGCAGCTTGTACCGGACTACCGGGGAGACCCAGTACTTC. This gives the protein CASSLYRTTGETQYF.

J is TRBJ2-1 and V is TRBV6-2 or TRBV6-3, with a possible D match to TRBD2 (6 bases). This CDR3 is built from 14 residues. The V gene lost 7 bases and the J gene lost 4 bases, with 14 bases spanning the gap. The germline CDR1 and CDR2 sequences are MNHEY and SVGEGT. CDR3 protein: CASTRDSGYNEQFF. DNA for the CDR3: TGTGCCAGCACCCGGGACTCGGGGTACAATGAGCAGTTCTTC.

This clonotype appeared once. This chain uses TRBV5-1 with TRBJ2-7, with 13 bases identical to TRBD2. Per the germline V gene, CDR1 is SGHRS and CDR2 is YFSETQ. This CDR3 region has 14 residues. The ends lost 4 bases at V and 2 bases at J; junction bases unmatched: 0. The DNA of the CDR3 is TGCGCCAGCAGCGGGACTAGCGGGGCCTACGAGCAGTACTTC. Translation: CASSGTSGAYEQYF. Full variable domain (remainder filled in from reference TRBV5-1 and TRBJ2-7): KAGVTQTPRYLIKTRGQQVTLSCSPISGHRSVSWYQQTPGQGLQFLFEYFSETQRNKGNFPGRFSGRQFSNSRSEMNVSTLELGDSALYLCASSGTSGAYEQYFGPGTRLTVT.

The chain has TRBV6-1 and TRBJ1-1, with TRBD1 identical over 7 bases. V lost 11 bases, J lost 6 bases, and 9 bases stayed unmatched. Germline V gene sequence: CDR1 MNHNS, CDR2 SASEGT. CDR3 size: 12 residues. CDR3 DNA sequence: TGTGCCCACCAGGGGGGATGGTCTGAAGCTTTCTTT. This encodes CAHQGGWSEAFF.

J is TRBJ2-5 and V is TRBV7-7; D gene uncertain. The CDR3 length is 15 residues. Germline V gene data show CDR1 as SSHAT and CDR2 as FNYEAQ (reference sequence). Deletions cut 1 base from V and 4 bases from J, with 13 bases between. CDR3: CASSLGGRSSETQYF. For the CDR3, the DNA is TGTGCCAGCAGCTTAGGCGGTCGGAGCTCAGAGACCCAGTACTTC. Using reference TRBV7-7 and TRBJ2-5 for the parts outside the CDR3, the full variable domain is GAGVSQSPRYKVTKRGQDVTLRCDPISSHATLYWYQQALGQGPEFLTYFNYEAQPDKSGLPSDRFSAERPEGSISTLTIQRTEQRDSAMYRCASSLGGRSSETQYFGPGTRLLVL.

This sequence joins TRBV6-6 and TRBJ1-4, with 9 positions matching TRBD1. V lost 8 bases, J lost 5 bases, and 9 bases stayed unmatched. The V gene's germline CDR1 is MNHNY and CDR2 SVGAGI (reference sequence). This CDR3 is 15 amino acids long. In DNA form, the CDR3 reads TGTGCCAGCCGATTTAACAGGGGGCTAAATGAAAAACTGTTTTTT. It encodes CASRFNRGLNEKLFF.

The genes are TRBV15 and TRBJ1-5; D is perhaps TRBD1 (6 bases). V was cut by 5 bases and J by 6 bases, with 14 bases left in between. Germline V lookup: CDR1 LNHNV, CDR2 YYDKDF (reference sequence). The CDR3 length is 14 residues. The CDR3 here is CATSEAGAGQPQHF. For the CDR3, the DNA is TGTGCCACCAGCGAGGCAGGGGCCGGTCAGCCCCAGCATTTT.

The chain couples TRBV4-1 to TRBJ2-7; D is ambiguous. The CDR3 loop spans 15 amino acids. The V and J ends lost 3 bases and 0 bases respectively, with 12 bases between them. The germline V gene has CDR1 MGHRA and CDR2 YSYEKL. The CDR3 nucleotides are TGCGCCAGCAGCCATCACGAGGCATCCTCCTACGAGCAGTACTTC. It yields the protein CASSHHEASSYEQYF.

The CDR3 region is CASSSLEETQYF. In DNA, the CDR3 is TGTGCCAGCAGCTCTCTAGAGGAGACCCAGTACTTC. The chain carries TRBV7-9 and TRBJ2-5; D not resolved. V was shortened by 4 bases and J by 5 bases, with 8 bases between the two germline ends. This CDR3 comprises 12 residues. Germline V gives CDR1 SEHNR, CDR2 FQNEAQ (reference sequence).